The clone carrying this T cell receptor (beta chain) was counted at least ten times. As yet, its antigen is unknown. Researchers prepared the TCRbeta library using unique molecular identifiers, the study reports. A single record per CDR3 protein comes from TCRdb applying MiXCR to the PCR reads. Of fewer than 350,000 distinct CDR3 sequences listed, roughly 7.8% were seen once; the top ten hold approximately 8.2%. This sample was taken from a study of T-cell reconstitution after alpha-beta-depleted transplantation in children. Study-wide results and caveats: When one year had passed after transplant, most T-cell counts and diversity came from newly produced T cells. Some patients owed their high day-60 TCRbeta diversity to surviving recipient T cells and thymic progenitors. Two months or so post-transplant, alpha-beta T cells reportedly derived from several hundred expanded graft clones.

Germline CDR1 MNHEY, CDR2 SMNVEV (reference sequence). The CDR3 loop spans 13 amino acids. Trimming removed 4 bases from V and 2 bases from J, with 8 bases in between. The gene calls are TRBV27 and TRBJ2-5, with D possibly being TRBD1 (6 bases). The sample in question was peripheral blood, obtained 360 days after TCRalphabeta/CD19-depleted stem cell transplant. The TCR sequence derives from a female patient aged 2-10 years who had a stem cell transplant for Fanconi anemia, so the T cells may come from the graft donor. The CDR3: CASSWDKQETQYF. The CDR3 DNA follows: TGTGCCAGCAGTTGGGACAAACAAGAGACCCAGTACTTC.